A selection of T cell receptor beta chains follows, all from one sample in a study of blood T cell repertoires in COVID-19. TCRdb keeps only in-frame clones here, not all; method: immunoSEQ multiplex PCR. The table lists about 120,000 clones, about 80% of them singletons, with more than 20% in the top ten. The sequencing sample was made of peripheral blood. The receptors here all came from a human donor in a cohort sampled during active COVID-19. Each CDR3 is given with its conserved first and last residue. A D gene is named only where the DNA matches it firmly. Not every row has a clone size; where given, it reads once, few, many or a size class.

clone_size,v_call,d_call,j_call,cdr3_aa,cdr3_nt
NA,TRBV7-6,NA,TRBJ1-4,CASSSRGLKGEKLFF,TGTGCCAGCAGCTCGCGGGGGTTAAAGGGTGAAAAACTGTTTTTT
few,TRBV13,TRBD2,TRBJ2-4,CASSRGENIQYF,TGTGCCAGCAGCCGGGGGGAAAACATTCAGTACTTC
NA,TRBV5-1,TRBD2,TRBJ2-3,CASSISGGASTDTQYF,TGCGCCAGCAGCATCAGCGGGGGGGCGAGCACAGATACGCAGTATTTT
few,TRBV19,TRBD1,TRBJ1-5,CASSGPQGARDQPQHF,TGTGCCAGTAGTGGACCACAGGGGGCGCGAGACCAGCCCCAGCATTTT
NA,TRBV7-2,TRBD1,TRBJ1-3,CASSFRGQPPGNTIYF,TGTGCCAGCAGCTTCCGGGGACAGCCTCCTGGAAACACCATATATTTT
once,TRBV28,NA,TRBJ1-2,CASSRGSGYTF,TGTGCCAGCAGTCGAGGGTCTGGCTACACCTTC
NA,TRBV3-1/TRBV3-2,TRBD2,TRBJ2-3,CASSQYPSGDTDTQYF,TGTGCCAGCAGCCAATACCCTAGCGGGGACACAGATACGCAGTATTTT
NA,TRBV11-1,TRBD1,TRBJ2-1,CASSLRGRGDHNEQFF,TGTGCCAGCAGCCTGAGGGGGCGCGGTGACCACAATGAGCAGTTCTTC
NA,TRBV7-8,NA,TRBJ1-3,CASSPDRYSGNTIYF,TGTGCCAGCAGCCCGGACAGATACTCTGGAAACACCATATATTTT
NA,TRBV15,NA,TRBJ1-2,CATSRDPRGLAYGYTF,TGTGCCACCAGCAGAGATCCTCGGGGACTTGCCTATGGCTACACCTTC
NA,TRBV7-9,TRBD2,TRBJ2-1,CASSSRLAGRGSYNEQFF,TGTGCCAGCAGCTCCCGACTAGCGGGCCGGGGCTCCTACAATGAGCAGTTCTTC
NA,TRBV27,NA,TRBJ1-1,CASRGSRDTEAFF,TGTGCCAGCAGGGGGAGTAGGGACACTGAAGCTTTCTTT
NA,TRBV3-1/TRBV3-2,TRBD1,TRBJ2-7,CASSQEGQGKHEQYF,TGTGCCAGCAGCCAAGAGGGACAGGGAAAGCACGAGCAGTACTTC
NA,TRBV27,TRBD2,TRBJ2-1,CASSSQAGGNEQFF,TGTGCCAGCAGTTCCCAAGCGGGAGGAAATGAGCAGTTCTTC
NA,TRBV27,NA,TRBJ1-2,CASSLSPGQGGTYGYTF,TGTGCCAGCAGTTTATCGCCCGGGCAGGGAGGGACGTATGGCTACACCTTC
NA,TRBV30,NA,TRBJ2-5,CACGQKETQYF,TGTGCCTGCGGACAGAAGGAGACCCAGTACTTC
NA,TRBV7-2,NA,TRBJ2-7,CASSLVSLEQYF,TGTGCCAGCAGCTTAGTCTCTCTCGAGCAGTACTTC
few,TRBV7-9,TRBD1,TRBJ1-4,CASSSAGTVEKLFF,TGTGCCAGCAGCTCGGCCGGGACAGTTGAAAAACTGTTTTTT
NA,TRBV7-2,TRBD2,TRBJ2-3,CASSLAWGLAGKSLDPDTQYF,TGTGCCAGCAGCTTAGCGTGGGGGTTAGCGGGAAAGTCCCTTGATCCAGATACGCAGTATTTT
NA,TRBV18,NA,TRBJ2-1,CASSPSERAYNEQFF,TGTGCCAGCTCACCTAGCGAAAGAGCATACAATGAGCAGTTCTTC
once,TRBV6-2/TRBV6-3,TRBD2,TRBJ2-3,CASSGTSGASTDTQYF,TGTGCCAGCAGCGGGACTAGCGGGGCGAGCACAGATACGCAGTATTTT
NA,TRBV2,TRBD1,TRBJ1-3,CARGDRGLGNTIYF,TGTGCCAGAGGGGACAGGGGGCTTGGAAACACCATATATTTT
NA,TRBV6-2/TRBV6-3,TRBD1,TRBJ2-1,CASSSWTGEGEQFF,TGTGCCAGCAGTTCTTGGACAGGGGAGGGTGAGCAGTTCTTC
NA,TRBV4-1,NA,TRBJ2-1,CASSQGPRVVTLYNEQFF,TGCGCCAGCAGCCAAGGGCCTCGGGTAGTCACCCTATACAATGAGCAGTTCTTC
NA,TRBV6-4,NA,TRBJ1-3,CASRDMMATRVVDSDGTGNTIYF,TGTGCCAGCAGGGACATGATGGCAACTCGGGTTGTGGACTCGGATGGGACTGGAAACACCATATATTTT
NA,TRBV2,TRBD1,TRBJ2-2,CASTRDRERIGELFF,TGTGCCAGCACTCGGGACAGGGAACGAATCGGGGAGCTGTTTTTT
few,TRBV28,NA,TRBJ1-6,CASSLGLDYNSPLHF,TGTGCCAGCAGTTTAGGTCTAGACTATAATTCACCCCTCCACTTT
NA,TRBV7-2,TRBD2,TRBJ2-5,CASSLNSLAGGQETQYF,TGTGCCAGCAGCTTAAACTCCTTAGCGGGGGGACAAGAGACCCAGTACTTC
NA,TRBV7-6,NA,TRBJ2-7,CASTLGAGSLSYERQYF,TGTGCCAGCACCTTGGGGGCAGGCTCTCTCTCCTACGAGCGGCAGTACTTC
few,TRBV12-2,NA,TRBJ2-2,CASRTGTGATGELFF,TGTGCAAGTCGAACCGGGACAGGGGCCACCGGGGAGCTGTTTTTT
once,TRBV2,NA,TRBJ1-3,CASSVGGVAGNTIYF,TGTGCCAGCAGTGTAGGAGGGGTCGCTGGAAACACCATATATTTT
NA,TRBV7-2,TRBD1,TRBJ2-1,CASSAGQGPYNEQFF,TGTGCCAGCAGCGCGGGACAGGGTCCCTACAATGAGCAGTTCTTC
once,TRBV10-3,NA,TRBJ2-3,CAISEEGGTDTQYF,TGTGCCATCAGTGAAGAGGGGGGCACAGATACGCAGTATTTT
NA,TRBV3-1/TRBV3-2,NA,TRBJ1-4,CASSLLDARTNEKLFF,TGTGCCAGCAGCCTTCTAGACGCGAGAACTAATGAAAAACTGTTTTTT
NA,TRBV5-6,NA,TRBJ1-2,CASSHPGGIGSYGYTF,TGTGCCAGCAGCCACCCGGGCGGGATAGGGTCCTATGGCTACACCTTC
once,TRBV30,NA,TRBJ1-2,CAWGGLQGYTF,TGTGCCTGGGGTGGGCTACAGGGCTACACCTTC
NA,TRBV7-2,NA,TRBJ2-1,CASSLRDFLDEQFF,TGTGCCAGCAGCTTACGGGACTTTTTGGATGAGCAGTTCTTC
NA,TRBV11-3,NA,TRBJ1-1,CASPRIRESLRENTEAFF,TGTGCCAGTCCTAGGATTAGAGAGAGTCTCCGGGAGAACACTGAAGCTTTCTTT
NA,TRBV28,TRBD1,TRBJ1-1,CASSSPTGGVTEAFF,TGTGCCAGCAGTTCTCCGACAGGGGGGGTCACTGAAGCTTTCTTT
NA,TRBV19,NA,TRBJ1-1,CASDTPGRDTEAFF,TGTGCCAGTGACACTCCGGGCAGGGACACTGAAGCTTTCTTT
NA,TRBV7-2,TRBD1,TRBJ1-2,CASSLVARGYYGYTF,TGTGCCAGCAGCTTAGTTGCCAGGGGGTACTATGGCTACACCTTC
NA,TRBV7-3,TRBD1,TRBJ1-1,CASSPDRGEYTEAFF,TGTGCCAGCAGCCCTGACAGGGGGGAATACACTGAAGCTTTCTTT
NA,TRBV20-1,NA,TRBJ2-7,CSASKLSGAYEQYF,TGCAGTGCTAGTAAATTATCAGGGGCCTACGAGCAGTACTTC
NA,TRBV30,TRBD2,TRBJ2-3,CAWMRGATDTQYF,TGTGCCTGGATGCGGGGGGCCACAGATACGCAGTATTTT
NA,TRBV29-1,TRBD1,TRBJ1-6,CSVTGDNALSPLHF,TGCAGCGTCACAGGGGATAATGCTTTGTCACCCCTCCACTTT
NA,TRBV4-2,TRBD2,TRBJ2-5,CASSQTNLAGNQETQYF,TGTGCCAGCAGCCAAACGAACTTAGCGGGCAACCAAGAGACCCAGTACTTC
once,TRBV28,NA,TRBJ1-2,CASSLGRSGYTF,TGTGCCAGCAGTTTAGGCAGGTCTGGCTACACCTTC
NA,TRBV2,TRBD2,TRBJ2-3,CASSAAGGVDTQYF,TGTGCCAGCAGTGCGGCGGGAGGGGTAGATACGCAGTATTTT
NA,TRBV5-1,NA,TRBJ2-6,CASSPDLFGAGANVLTF,TGCGCCAGCAGCCCTGACCTATTCGGAGCTGGGGCCAACGTCCTGACTTTC
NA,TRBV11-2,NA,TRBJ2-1,CASSFRGLRYNEQFF,TGTGCCAGCAGCTTCAGGGGTCTTAGGTACAATGAGCAGTTCTTC
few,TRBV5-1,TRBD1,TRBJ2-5,CASSRGPPAETQYF,TGCGCCAGCAGCAGGGGGCCTCCCGCAGAGACCCAGTACTTC
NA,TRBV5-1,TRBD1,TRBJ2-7,CASSRTGQLNYEQYF,TGCGCCAGCAGCCGAACGGGACAGCTGAACTACGAGCAGTACTTC
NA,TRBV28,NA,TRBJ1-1,CASTTLGLLGTGVF,TGTGCCAGCACTACTTTGGGACTTCTCGGTACTGGGGTCTTT
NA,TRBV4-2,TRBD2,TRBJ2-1,CASSAHGAGAYNEQFF,TGTGCCAGCAGCGCCCACGGAGCGGGGGCCTACAATGAGCAGTTCTTC